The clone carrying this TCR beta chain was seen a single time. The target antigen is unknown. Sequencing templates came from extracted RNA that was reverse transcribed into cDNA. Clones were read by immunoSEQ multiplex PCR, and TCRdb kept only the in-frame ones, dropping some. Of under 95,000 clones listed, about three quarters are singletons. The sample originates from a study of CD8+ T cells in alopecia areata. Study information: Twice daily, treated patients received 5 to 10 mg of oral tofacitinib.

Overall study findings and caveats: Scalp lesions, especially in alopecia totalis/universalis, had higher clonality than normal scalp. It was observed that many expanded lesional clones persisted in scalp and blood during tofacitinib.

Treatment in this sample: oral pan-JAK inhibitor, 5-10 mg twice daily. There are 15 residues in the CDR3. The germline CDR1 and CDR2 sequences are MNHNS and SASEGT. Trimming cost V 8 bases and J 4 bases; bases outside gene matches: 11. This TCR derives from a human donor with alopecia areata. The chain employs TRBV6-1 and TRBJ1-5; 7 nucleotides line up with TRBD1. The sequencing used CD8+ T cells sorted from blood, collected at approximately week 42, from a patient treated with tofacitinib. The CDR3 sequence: CASWGWDSLNQPQHF. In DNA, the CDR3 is TGTGCCAGCTGGGGTTGGGACAGCCTAAATCAGCCCCAGCATTTT.